Shown below are 14 T cell receptor beta chains from a single sample sequenced in a study of regulatory T cells in long-lasting Graves disease. Time point meaning: persistent/refractory GD, antithyroid drugs over 5 years with positive TRAb. With RNA extracted from PBMCs as input, the TCR library was made. Arm-PCR of CDR3 regions with iRepertoire HTBI primers generated TCR beta libraries. MiXCR, applied by TCRdb to the multiplex PCR reads, yields one record per CDR3 protein. The table lists a few hundred thousand distinct CDR3 sequences, over 20% of them singletons, with over 11% in the top ten. The sequencing used peripheral blood mononuclear cells (PBMCs), collected when the disease was refractory, from a patient treated with antithyroid drugs. The source of these receptors is a female donor with Graves disease.

This chain uses TRBV7-6 with TRBJ2-5; 10 bases align to TRBD1. The CDR3 consists of 16 residues. After removal of 3 bases from V and 2 bases from J, the junction contained 6 bases not matched to a gene. Germline CDR1 reads SGHVS; CDR2 reads FNYEAQ. CDR3 in DNA: TGTGCCAGCAGCTTTGAGGGACAGGGGAAACAAGAGACCCAGTACTTC. Amino acid sequence: CASSFEGQGKQETQYF.

The genes are TRBV20-1 and TRBJ2-7; 9 nucleotides align to TRBD2. The CDR3 spans 15 residues. The V gene end was trimmed by 7 bases and the J gene end by 4 bases; junction bases not matched to a gene: 14. The germline CDR1 and CDR2 sequences are DFQATT and SNEGSKA (reference sequence). DNA for the CDR3: TGCAGTGTCGGTAGCGGGGGAAAACCGCCTTACGAGCAGTACTTC. It specifies CSVGSGGKPPYEQYF.

The chain combines TRBV2 with TRBJ2-3, with 13 bases matching TRBD2. V trimming: 7 bases; J trimming: 3 bases; junction bases outside the gene matches: 13. The CDR3 runs to 18 residues. From germline, CDR1 is SNHLY and CDR2 FYNNEI. CDR3 sequence: CASTEGTSGIGGTDTQYF. The CDR3 DNA is TGTGCCAGCACCGAAGGGACTAGCGGGATAGGAGGTACAGATACGCAGTATTTT.

This chain links TRBV29-1 with TRBJ2-7; 8 nucleotides match TRBD2. With V trimmed by 3 bases and J by 2 bases, 6 bases remained unmatched. The V gene's germline CDR1 is SQVTM and CDR2 ANQGSEA. The length of the CDR3 is 14 residues. CDR3: CSVDKAGETYEQYF. CDR3 nucleotide sequence: TGCAGCGTTGACAAAGCGGGAGAGACCTACGAGCAGTACTTC.

V gene TRBV3-1 combines with J gene TRBJ2-7; 11 positions agree with TRBD2. The CDR3 covers 17 residues. V was pared by 8 bases and J by 2 bases, with 14 bases of the junction left unmatched. The V gene's germline CDR1 is LGHDT and CDR2 YNNKEL (reference sequence). The CDR3 sequence is CASSRDLLAGEPYEQYF. CDR3 bases: TGTGCCAGCTCTCGCGACCTACTAGCGGGGGAACCCTACGAGCAGTACTTC.

The rearrangement joins TRBV6-1 to TRBJ2-3, with 10 bases identical to TRBD2. Germline V CDR1 and CDR2: MNHNS, SASEGT. V shed 5 bases, J shed 2 bases, and the junction held 1 base outside the gene matches. CDR3 length: 14 residues. Here the CDR3 reads CASSLAGVTDTQYF. CDR3 coding DNA: TGTGCCAGCAGTCTAGCGGGGGTCACAGATACGCAGTATTTT.

This clonotype has a count of ten or more. This chain joins TRBV11-2 and TRBJ2-5, with D perhaps being TRBD1 or TRBD2 (5 bases each). This CDR3 has 14 residues. Trimming cost V 2 bases and J 5 bases, with 12 bases left between them. Per germline, CDR1 SGHAT and CDR2 FQNNGV. The CDR3 here is CASSLMGVGETQYF. In DNA, the CDR3 is TGTGCCAGCAGCTTAATGGGGGTAGGGGAGACCCAGTACTTC.

The chain combines TRBV27 with TRBJ2-2, with D unresolved. V shed 3 bases and J shed 5 bases, with 10 bases lying between them. CDR1 and CDR2 (germline): MNHEY, SMNVEV (reference sequence). The CDR3 runs to 14 residues. The CDR3 loop reads CASSFRERTGELFF. CDR3 sequence (DNA): TGTGCCAGCAGTTTTCGAGAAAGGACCGGGGAGCTGTTTTTT.

About this clonotype itself: A far larger clone is one base from this, pointing to a likely read error. This chain uses TRBV6-1 with TRBJ2-7; D might be TRBD2 (6 bases). Per germline, CDR1 MNHNS and CDR2 SASEGT. Trimming removed 6 bases at V and 6 bases at J, with 15 bases between. This CDR3 spans 13 amino acids. The CDR3 DNA is TGTGCCAGCAGAGCCTCGGGGAGGAGCGAGCAGTACTTC. It encodes CASRASGRSEQYF.

DNA of the CDR3: TGCAGCGTCCGGGGACCCGAATACGAGCAGTACTTC. It translates to CSVRGPEYEQYF. The rearrangement joins TRBV29-1 to TRBJ2-7; D possibly matches TRBD1 or TRBD2 (5 bases each). Trimming took 6 bases from V and 4 from J, leaving 13 bases between them. The germline V gene has CDR1 SQVTM and CDR2 ANQGSEA. The CDR3 loop spans 12 amino acids.

This clonotype has ten or more counts. The chain employs TRBV28 and TRBJ2-5; D is perhaps TRBD1 (6 bases). The germline V gene encodes CDR1 MDHEN and CDR2 SYDVKM. The CDR3 has 13 residues. The V end was cut by 6 bases, the J end by 6 bases, with 14 bases between. Here the CDR3 reads CASSRTVKQTQYF. The CDR3 DNA reads as TGTGCCAGCAGCCGGACAGTAAAGCAGACCCAGTACTTC.

The chain carries TRBV7-9 and TRBJ1-2; the D is unclear. Germline CDR1 SEHNR, CDR2 FQNEAQ (reference sequence). There are 14 residues in the CDR3. The germline V and J ends were trimmed by 1 base and 0 bases, with 6 bases remaining between them. In DNA form, the CDR3 reads TGTGCCAGCAGCTTAGACAATTCTAACTATGGCTACACCTTC. This codes for CASSLDNSNYGYTF.

In this sample, this clonotype turned up a few times. V usage is TRBV6-1 and J usage is TRBJ1-1; maybe TRBD1 (6 bases). Trimming took 7 bases from V and 5 from J, leaving 17 bases between them. CDR1 is MNHNS, CDR2 SASEGT, per germline. CDR3 size: 14 residues. The CDR3 is CASNPQQGGTEAFF. CDR3 coding DNA: TGTGCCAGCAATCCCCAACAGGGCGGGACTGAAGCTTTCTTT.

The CDR3 bases are TGCAGTGCTAGAGAGACAGCCTCCAGTGAGCAGTACTTC. As protein: CSARETASSEQYF. The chain is built from TRBV20-1 and TRBJ2-7; a weak D match, TRBD1 (5 bases). CDR1 is DFQATT, CDR2 SNEGSKA, per germline (reference sequence). The CDR3 length is 13 residues. Trimming took 0 bases from V and 7 from J, leaving 13 bases between them.